The 2 T cell receptor beta chains below all came from one sample that was sequenced in a study of blood T cells in healthy people across ages. A sample-barcoded 5' primer and a J-beta primer mix were used in a second PCR of roughly 6 to 11 cycles. TCRdb re-called the 5' RACE reads with MiXCR, one entry per CDR3 protein. The data hold almost 800,000 distinct CDR3 sequences, with roughly 60% observed a single time. The specimen was blood. The receptors shown here come from a man under 40 in good health.

This chain joins TRBV7-2 and TRBJ2-7; no definite D call. The CDR3 spans 14 residues. Germline CDR1 SGHTA, CDR2 FQGNSA. V was trimmed by 1 base and J by 2 bases, leaving 9 bases between them. The CDR3 DNA sequence: TGTGCCAGCAGCTTAGAGCCAGGCCCCTACGAGCAGTACTTC. This codes for CASSLEPGPYEQYF.

The chain carries TRBV7-9 and TRBJ2-3; D unclear. The CDR3 sequence is 16 residues long. Trimming cost V 4 bases and J 0 bases, with 14 bases left between them. CDR1 and CDR2 (germline): SEHNR, FQNEAQ (reference sequence). CDR3 in DNA: TGTGCCAGCAGCTCACCGGACGGTCAAAGCACAGATACGCAGTATTTT. Translated: CASSSPDGQSTDTQYF.